The T cell receptor (beta chain) described here comes from a study of CXCR3-negative and CXCR3-positive naive CD8 T cells (dated by TCRdb to about 2019). For the study in its entirety: In total, 130 million to 150 million TRB reads were obtained, which works out to roughly 1.5 +/- 0.3 million reads per library. Diversity and physicochemical repertoire analyses were performed on about a dozen donors pooled from two independent experiments. Naive subsets from about 5 donors and memory cells from 3 donors were included in the TRBV-TRBJ cluster analysis.

Broad study findings and their caveats: Because surface CD5, which is linked to self-reactivity in mice, was comparable between the naive subsets, TCR interaction strength was also inferred from TRB CDR3 physicochemical properties. Naive CXCR3-negative and CXCR3-positive cells from the same donor showed similar TRBV-TRBJ usage, whereas memory cells showed distinct patterns. Freshly isolated PBMCs were used for most assays because CXCR3 expression went down partially after cryopreservation. Repertoire diversity was comparably high in both naive subsets but much lower in memory CD8+ T cells.

Sequencer: NextSeq 550. The Human TCR Profiling Kit (MiLaboratory) was used to make UMI-labeled 5' RACE TRB cDNA libraries. The full amount of extracted RNA was used for cDNA synthesis, and the full amount of resulting cDNA was used for PCR amplification. Libraries were prepared in parallel with an identical number of PCR cycles. The source study handled its data this way. About 53,000 +/- 9,400 unique UMI-labeled TRB cDNA molecules per library were extracted with MIGEC and MiXCR, with at least two reads per UMI required. Each library averaged roughly 40,000 +/- 10,000 functional in-frame TRB CDR3 nucleotide clonotypes without stop codons. After downsampling to 5000 UMI-labeled TRB molecules per sample, diversity metrics, including normalized Shannon-Wiener and Chao1, were computed in VDJtools. Clonotype-size-weighted physicochemical properties of the central five CDR3 residues (interaction energy, strength, volume and Kidera factor 4) were computed in VDJtools. TCRdb reprocessed the reads; each CDR3 protein sequence makes one entry, and DNA is unavailable. TCRdb's processing, not the authors', yielded these V and J calls. This sample's clone table shows 20,000 to 25,000 distinct CDR3 sequences. The ten largest make up more than 15% of the sample.

For each CD8+ T cell subset, flow sorting was done in triplicate, and under 350,000 cells per subset went directly into RLT lysis buffer. Peripheral blood mononuclear cells were isolated from buffy coats by standard density gradient centrifugation. Total RNA was extracted from sorted cells using an RNeasy Mini Kit. Regarding this clonotype: Its recognized antigen is unknown.

The CDR1 and CDR2 encoded by the germline V gene (reference sequence) are SEHNR and FQNEAQ. The CDR3 measures 15 amino acids from cysteine to phenylalanine. No nucleotide data were recorded. Recombination connected TRBV7-9 to TRBJ1-2; lacking DNA, the TRBD1 call made by TCRdb goes unchecked. This receptor was identified in a human donor in good health. Some clones in this sample may be carry-over from other donors' samples. Sequencing was carried out using memory CD8+ T cells from blood. The cell subset or site label on this specimen signifies: conventional CD8+ memory T cells (TMEM), sorted as controls. CDR3 loop: CASSPVGQINYGYTF.